This section outlines one T cell receptor beta chain sequence together with its context. Germline is not matched at one junction end, which may reflect a read error. These data are taken from a study of blood T cells in healthy people across ages. Next came a second PCR, run for about 7 to 12 cycles, which used a sample-barcoded 5' primer along with a J-beta primer mix. Via MiXCR, TCRdb re-called the 5' RACE reads, giving one row per CDR3 protein. The table lists about 930,000 distinct CDR3 sequences, roughly 29% of them singletons, with roughly 10% in the top ten. The CDR3 is 13 residues long. Per the germline V gene, CDR1 is ENHRY and CDR2 is SYGVKD. Another study also made use of these data, one on T cells of mothers and their children.

The V gene is TRBV10-3, the J gene TRBJ1-5, with D perhaps TRBD1 (6 bases). This receptor was taken from a woman aged 40 to 49 in good health. Input material: blood. CDR3 sequence: CTISEGGGQPQHF. The CDR3 nucleotides are TGTACCATCAGTGAGGGAGGGGGTCAGCCCCAGCATTTT.